This T cell receptor (beta chain) was sequenced during a study of monozygotic twins with inflammatory bowel disease (dated by TCRdb to between 2018 and 2021). Turning to the overall study: The full study comprised 30 or so monozygotic twin pairs: nine German pairs (four IBD-concordant, five IBD-discordant) and 19 IBD-discordant Danish pairs. Each individual had, on average, about 151 000 unique TCRalpha sequences and 181 000 unique TCRbeta sequences available for analysis. Within discordant pairs, disease-associated traits were sought mainly by comparing IBD patients with their genetically identical healthy co-twins.

Library preparation was by 5' RACE. Each TCR library was prepared from around 3,400 ng of total RNA. For each sample, cDNA synthesis with SMARTScribe reverse transcriptase was split into eight separate reactions. During cDNA synthesis, template switching introduced unique molecular identifiers that contained a 6-nucleotide sample barcode. Amplification of TCRalpha and TCRbeta cDNA involved two nested PCRs of 16 and 9 cycles, and each PCR was followed by bead purification. Before amplification, the cDNA was treated with uracil DNA-glycosylase and purified using the QIAquick PCR purification kit. In the second PCR, Illumina TruSeq-compatible adapters and sample-specific barcodes were added. Library quality and concentration were checked on TapeStation and Qubit, and libraries were pooled at about 4.9 ng each. Sequencing of pooled libraries was carried out on an Illumina HiSeq2500 single-index Rapid Run using 2 x 100 bp reads and custom sequencing primers. As for how the authors treated the data: MiGEC version 1.2.6 was used for UMI-based consensus assembly, which corrected PCR and sequencing errors. V(D)J alignment, clonotype assembly and CDR3 extraction were performed with MiXCR version 2.1.1. To normalise gene usage, clonotype sharing and MAIT/NKT TCR abundance, the analysis used the top 1000, 10 000 and 20 000 clonotypes per sample. After downsampling to 27 000 UMIs, diversity was calculated as the inverse Simpson index using the vegan R package. Paired Mann-Whitney U tests were applied to discordant twin pairs, and Benjamini-Hochberg correction was used for multiple testing. After TCRdb reprocessed the reads, each CDR3 protein sequence was kept as one row, without DNA. These V and J calls originate from TCRdb's pipeline instead of the authors' own analysis. The table for this sample shows some 400,000 distinct CDR3 sequences. The ten largest clones capture 2.4% of the sample.

From each donor, an approximately 2.5 ml peripheral blood sample was collected into PAXgene tubes and stored at -80 degrees C. Without any T cell sorting, total RNA was extracted from whole blood using the PAXgene blood miRNA kit on an automated QIAcube. Peripheral blood from monozygotic twin pairs concordant or discordant for inflammatory bowel disease was subjected to deep TCRalpha and TCRbeta repertoire profiling with unique molecular barcoding. Smoking habits were recorded for all twin pairs, and each individual was classified as a current, former or never smoker. Here is what the overall study found, with its caveats: TCRbeta repertoire diversity, by inverse Simpson index, was decreased in IBD patients compared with their healthy co-twins. Background noise and inter-individual variability may have been introduced into the repertoires by the differing immunosuppressive treatments among patients. Different T cell subtypes could not be distinguished in the analysis. Concordant and discordant twins showed no difference in repertoire similarity, possibly because of limited statistical power. Compared with healthy twins, IBD patients had fewer clonotypes in common with other individuals, a difference most pronounced in patients showing signs of disease activity. The results gave no support for a single strong signal or clonotype linked to IBD.

The CDR3 sequence holds 16 residues, the cysteine and phenylalanine included. The DNA sequence is not available. To note about this clonotype: The antigen this receptor binds is unknown.

This TCR came from a human donor with ulcerative colitis or Crohn's disease, or a healthy co-twin of an affected twin (not recorded which). Sequenced input: blood. The chain is encoded by TRBV12-3 or TRBV12-4 joined to TRBJ2-1; the TCRdb call, TRBD2, lacks DNA for checking. The CDR3 reads as follows: CASSSVGQALSGEQFF.